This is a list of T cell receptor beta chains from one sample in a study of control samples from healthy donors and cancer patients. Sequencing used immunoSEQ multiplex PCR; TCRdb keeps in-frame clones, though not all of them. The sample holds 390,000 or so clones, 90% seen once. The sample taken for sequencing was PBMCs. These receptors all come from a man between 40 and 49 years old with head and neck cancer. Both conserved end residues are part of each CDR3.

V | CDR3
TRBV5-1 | CASSLEARYNSPLHF
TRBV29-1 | CSKWTSSGNTIYF
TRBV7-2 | CASSLETGGFYGYTF
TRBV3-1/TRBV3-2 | CASSQVRTSGGEDKNIQYF
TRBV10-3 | CAIGWTGPNEQYF
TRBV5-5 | CASSSAGGGYEQYF
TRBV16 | CASSPTREAFF
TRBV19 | CASSLGRKGTTEAFF
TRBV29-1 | CSVESGTGNEKLFF
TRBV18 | CASSSGTGGNNEKLFF
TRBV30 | CAWGLTIGRTGELFF
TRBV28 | CASSLPRQGMNTEAFF
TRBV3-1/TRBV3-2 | CASSRVMNTEAFF
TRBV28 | CASSSLGQSNQPQHF
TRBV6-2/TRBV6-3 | CASSGTSGEISTDTQYF
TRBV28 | CASSLSKTYEQYF
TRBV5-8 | CASSLTAPMSSYNSPLHF
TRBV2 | CASSPLGGSYNEQFF
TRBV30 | CAGMEDRGHEQYF
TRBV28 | CASSWGRTTAYEQYF
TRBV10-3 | CAISGQGMVAEAFF
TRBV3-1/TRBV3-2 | CASSLQDGYTF
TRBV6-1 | CASSDPRGGRQPQHF
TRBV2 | CASRGPVYEQYF
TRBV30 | CAWSARQGTEAFF
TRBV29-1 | CSVGDKDSPLHF
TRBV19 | CASSIPGQGADETQYF
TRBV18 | CASSPRTDYSGGYTF
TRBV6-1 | CASREVAGGTGELFF
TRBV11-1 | CASSLILTGGNTEAFF
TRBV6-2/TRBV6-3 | CASSYLTPGHGSGNTIYF
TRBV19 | CASSGRGGNTEAFF
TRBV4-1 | CASSLALISYNEQFF
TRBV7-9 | CASSLGPSEAFF
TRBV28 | CASLTPLERDGADTQYF
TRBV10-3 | CATQLGGTSTDTQYF
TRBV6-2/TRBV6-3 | CASSPGGASETQYF
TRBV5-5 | CASSFFGSNQPQHF
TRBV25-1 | CASTLTGANYGYTF
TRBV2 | CASSGTSGPLREQFF